This T cell receptor beta chain was sequenced in a study of identical twins. Study results and caveats: Twin pairs' shared out-of-frame alpha sequences were enriched in low generation probability.

Comments on this clonotype: No antigen is known for it.

The length of the CDR3 is 18 residues. V dropped 8 bases and J dropped 1 base, with 25 bases sitting between them. TCRdb itself ran the 5' RACE reads through MiXCR, one entry per CDR3 protein. The sample records over 550,000 distinct CDR3 sequences, roughly 7.2% being singletons. The data also belong to a second study, concerning yellow fever vaccine responses in identical twins.

Sequenced: PBMCs. The J gene is TRBJ2-3, the V gene TRBV12-3 or TRBV12-4; the D gene could be TRBD1 or TRBD2 (6 bases each). The clonotype comes from a woman aged 18-35 years in good health. Here the CDR3 DNA reads TGTGCCAGCTGCCGAAGGGGGGCTAGTCTTCCCCGCACAGATACGCAGTATTTT. It codes for CASCRRGASLPRTDTQYF.